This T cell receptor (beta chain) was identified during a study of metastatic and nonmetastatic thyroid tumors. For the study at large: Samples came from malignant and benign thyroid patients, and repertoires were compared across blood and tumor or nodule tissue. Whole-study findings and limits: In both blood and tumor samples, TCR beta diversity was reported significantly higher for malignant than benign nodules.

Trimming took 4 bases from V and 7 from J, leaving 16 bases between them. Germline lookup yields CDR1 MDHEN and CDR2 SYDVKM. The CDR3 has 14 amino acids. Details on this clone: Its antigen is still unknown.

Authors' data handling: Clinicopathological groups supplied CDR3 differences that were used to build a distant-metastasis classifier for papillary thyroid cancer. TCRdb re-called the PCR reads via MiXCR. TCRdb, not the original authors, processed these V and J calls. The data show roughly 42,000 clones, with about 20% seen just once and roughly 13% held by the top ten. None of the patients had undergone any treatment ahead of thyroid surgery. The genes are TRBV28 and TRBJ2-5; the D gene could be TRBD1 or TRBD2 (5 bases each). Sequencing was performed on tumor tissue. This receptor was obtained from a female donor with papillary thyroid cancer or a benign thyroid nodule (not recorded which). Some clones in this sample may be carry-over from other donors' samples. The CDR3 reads CASSSHSPGRTQYF. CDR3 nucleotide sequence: TGTGCCAGCAGTTCCCATAGCCCAGGGAGGACCCAGTACTTC. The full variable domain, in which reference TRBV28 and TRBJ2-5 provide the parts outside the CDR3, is DVKVTQSSRYLVKRTGEKVFLECVQDMDHENMFWYRQDPGLGLRLIYFSYDVKMKEKGDIPEGYSVSREKKERFSLILESASTNQTSMYLCASSSHSPGRTQYFGPGTRLLVL.